This T cell receptor (beta chain) was captured in a study of post-analysis software for immune sequencing data. Whole-study findings and limits: Patients used roughly five TRBV segments, including TRBV5-6, TRBV5-1 and TRBV20-1, more often than controls.

The V end was cut by 8 bases, the J end by 5 bases, with 8 bases between. CDR3 size: 11 residues. The germline gives CDR1 MNHEY, CDR2 SVGEGT. Sequencing libraries made from TCR beta cDNA carried unique molecular identifiers. TCRdb recomputed calls from the PCR reads with MiXCR, one row per CDR3 protein. Of roughly 650,000 distinct CDR3 sequences in the sample, approximately 60% are singletons; the top ten hold 11%. With regard to this clonotype: Its matching antigen is unknown.

The specimen sequenced was blood. The chain uses TRBV6-2 or TRBV6-3 and TRBJ2-3; D is uncertain. The sequence derives from a girl aged 2-10 years with multiple sclerosis. CDR3 coding DNA: TGTGCCAGCGGACGAGGAGATACGCAGTATTTT. Residues: CASGRGDTQYF.